The present TCR beta chain was sequenced within a study of cytomegalovirus exposure and HLA in healthy donors. Study-wide results and limits: Reports credit the classifier with highly specific, highly sensitive diagnosis of cytomegalovirus status. Previously analyzed data showed that most TCR beta V segments were productive at a frequency of about 87% or about 30%. Compared with the approximately 680-donor mean, an Asian-associated ancestry cluster reportedly had fewer N-insertions, according to a later analysis.

CDR3 length: 12 residues. From germline, CDR1 is SNHLY and CDR2 FYNNEI. The V gene lost 1 base and the J gene lost 7 bases, with 8 bases spanning the gap. The PCR used 60 Vbeta and 13 Jbeta primers. Using immunoSEQ multiplex PCR, the repertoire was profiled, and TCRdb retains in-frame clones only, with some absent. The table records about 160,000 clones, about 85% of them present only once. As concerns this clone: Its antigen is undetermined.

The rearrangement uses TRBV2 and TRBJ2-7, with a possible D match to TRBD1 (6 bases). Specimen: PBMCs. The TCR was taken from a man aged 18 to 30 in good health and CMV-seropositive. The CDR3 here is CASSEGGQEQYF. The CDR3 bases are TGTGCCAGCAGTGAAGGCGGACAGGAGCAGTACTTC. Full variable domain (remainder filled in from reference TRBV2 and TRBJ2-7): EPEVTQTPSHQVTQMGQEVILRCVPISNHLYFYWYRQILGQKVEFLVSFYNNEISEKSEIFDDQFSVERPDGSNFTLKIRSTKLEDSAMYFCASSEGGQEQYFGPGTRLTVT.